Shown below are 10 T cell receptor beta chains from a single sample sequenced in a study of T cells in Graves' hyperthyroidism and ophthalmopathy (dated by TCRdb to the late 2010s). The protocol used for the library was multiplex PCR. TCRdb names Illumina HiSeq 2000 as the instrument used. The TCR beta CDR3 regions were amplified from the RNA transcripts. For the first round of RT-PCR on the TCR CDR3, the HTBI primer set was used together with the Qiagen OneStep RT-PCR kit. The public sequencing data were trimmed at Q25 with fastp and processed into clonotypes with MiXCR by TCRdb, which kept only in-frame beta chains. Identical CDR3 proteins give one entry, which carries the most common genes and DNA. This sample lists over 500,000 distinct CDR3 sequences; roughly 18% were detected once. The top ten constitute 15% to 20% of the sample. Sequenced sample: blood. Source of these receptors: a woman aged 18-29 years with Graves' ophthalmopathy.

This CDR3 is CASSRTDGLEKLFF. The CDR3 bases are TGTGCCAGCAGCCGTACGGACGGACTAGAAAAACTGTTTTTT. The rearrangement joins TRBV4-2 to TRBJ1-4; D gene uncertain. Between the trimmed V and J ends, which lost 4 bases and 8 bases, there was a span of 14 bases. Per the germline V gene, CDR1 is LGHNA and CDR2 is YNFKEQ. This CDR3 has 14 residues.

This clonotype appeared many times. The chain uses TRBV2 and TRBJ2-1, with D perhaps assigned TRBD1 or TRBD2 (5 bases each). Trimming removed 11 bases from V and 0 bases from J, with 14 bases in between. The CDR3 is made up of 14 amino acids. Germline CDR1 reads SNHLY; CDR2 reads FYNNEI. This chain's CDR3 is CADSPGSSYNEQFF. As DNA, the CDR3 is TGTGCCGATTCCCCAGGGAGCTCCTACAATGAGCAGTTCTTC.

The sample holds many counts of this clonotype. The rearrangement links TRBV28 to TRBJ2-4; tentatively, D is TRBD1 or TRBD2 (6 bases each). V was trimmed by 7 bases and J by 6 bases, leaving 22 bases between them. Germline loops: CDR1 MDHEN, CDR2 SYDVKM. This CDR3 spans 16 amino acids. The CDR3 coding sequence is TGTGCCAGCAAGCAAGGTGGGGGGCGTTTGGGAAACATTCAGTACTTC. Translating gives CASKQGGGRLGNIQYF.

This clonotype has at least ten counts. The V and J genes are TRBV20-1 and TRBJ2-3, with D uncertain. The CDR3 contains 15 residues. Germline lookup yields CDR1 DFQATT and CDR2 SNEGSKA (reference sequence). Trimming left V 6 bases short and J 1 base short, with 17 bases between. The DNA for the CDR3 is TGCAGTGCCCCTAAAAGAGCGCTCGGCACAGATACGCAGTATTTT. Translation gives CSAPKRALGTDTQYF.

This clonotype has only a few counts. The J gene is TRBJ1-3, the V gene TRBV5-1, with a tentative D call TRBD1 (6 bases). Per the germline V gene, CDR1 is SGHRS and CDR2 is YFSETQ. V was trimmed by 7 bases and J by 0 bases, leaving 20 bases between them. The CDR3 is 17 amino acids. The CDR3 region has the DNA TGCGCCAGCTCCACAGGGTTTGCCCTCAGCTCTGGAAACACCATATATTTT. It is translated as CASSTGFALSSGNTIYF. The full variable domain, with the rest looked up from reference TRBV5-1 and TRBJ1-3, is KAGVTQTPRYLIKTRGQQVTLSCSPISGHRSVSWYQQTPGQGLQFLFEYFSETQRNKGNFPGRFSGRQFSNSRSEMNVSTLELGDSALYLCASSTGFALSSGNTIYFGEGSWLTVV.

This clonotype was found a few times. CDR3 in DNA: TGTGCCAGTAGTATCCCGCCTATCGGTGAGCAGTTCTTC. Translating gives CASSIPPIGEQFF. The chain has TRBV19 and TRBJ2-1, with D hard to call. CDR3 length: 13 residues. Germline CDR1 is LNHDA and CDR2 is SQIVND (reference sequence). V lost 3 bases and J 9 bases, leaving 12 bases between the germline ends.

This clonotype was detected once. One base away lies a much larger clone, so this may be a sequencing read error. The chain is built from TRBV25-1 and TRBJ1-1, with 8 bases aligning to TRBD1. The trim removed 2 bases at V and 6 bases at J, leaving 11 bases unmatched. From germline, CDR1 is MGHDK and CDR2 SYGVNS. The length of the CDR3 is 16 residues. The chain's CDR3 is CASSESRGPPYAEAFF. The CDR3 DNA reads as TGTGCCAGCAGTGAAAGCAGGGGGCCTCCATACGCTGAAGCTTTCTTT.

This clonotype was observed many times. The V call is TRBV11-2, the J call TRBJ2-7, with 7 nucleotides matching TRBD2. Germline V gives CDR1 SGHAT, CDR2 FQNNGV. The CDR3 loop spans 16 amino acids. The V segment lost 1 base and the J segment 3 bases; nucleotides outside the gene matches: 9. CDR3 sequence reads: CASSLGGPGGDYEQYF. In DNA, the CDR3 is TGTGCCAGCAGCTTAGGGGGTCCGGGGGGTGACTACGAGCAGTACTTC.

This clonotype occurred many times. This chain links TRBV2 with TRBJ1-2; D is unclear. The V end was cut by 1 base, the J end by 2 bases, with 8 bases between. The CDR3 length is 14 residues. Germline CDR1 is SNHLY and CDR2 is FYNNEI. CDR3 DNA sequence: TGTGCCAGCAGTGAAGGGCGGGGAAACTATGGCTACACCTTC. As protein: CASSEGRGNYGYTF.

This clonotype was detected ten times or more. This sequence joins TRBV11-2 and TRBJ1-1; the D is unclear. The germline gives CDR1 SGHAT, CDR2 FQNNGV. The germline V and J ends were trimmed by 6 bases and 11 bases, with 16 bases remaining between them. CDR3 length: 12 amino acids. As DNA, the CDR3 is TGTGCCAGCAGTCGAATATCCCACCAGGCTTTCTTT. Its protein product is CASSRISHQAFF. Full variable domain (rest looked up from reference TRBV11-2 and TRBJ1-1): EAGVAQSPRYKIIEKRQSVAFWCNPISGHATLYWYQQILGQGPKLLIQFQNNGVVDDSQLPKDRFSAERLKGVDSTLKIQPAKLEDSAVYLCASSRISHQAFFGQGTRLTVV.